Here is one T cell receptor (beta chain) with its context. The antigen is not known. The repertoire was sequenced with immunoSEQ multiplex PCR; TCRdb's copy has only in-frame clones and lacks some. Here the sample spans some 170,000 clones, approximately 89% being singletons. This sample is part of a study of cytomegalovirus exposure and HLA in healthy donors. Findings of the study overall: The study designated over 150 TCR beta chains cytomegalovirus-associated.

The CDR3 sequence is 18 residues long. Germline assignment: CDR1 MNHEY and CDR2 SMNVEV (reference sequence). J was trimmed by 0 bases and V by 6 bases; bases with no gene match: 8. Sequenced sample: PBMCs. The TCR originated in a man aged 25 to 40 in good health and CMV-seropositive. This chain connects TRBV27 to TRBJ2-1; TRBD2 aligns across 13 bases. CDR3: CASRSGTSGVYSYNEQFF. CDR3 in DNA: TGTGCCAGCAGATCCGGGACTAGCGGGGTTTACTCCTACAATGAGCAGTTCTTC.